Listed below are T cell receptor beta chains from one sample, sequenced in a study of brain T cells in children with intractable seizures. Assay: immunoSEQ multiplex PCR; the TCRdb copy retains only in-frame clones and omits some. This sample has about 340,000 clones, with 85% to 95% found just once. The sequenced sample was peripheral blood, obtained roughly 5 months after surgery. Receptor source: a boy under two years old with tuberous sclerosis and intractable seizures. The CDR3 runs from the conserved cysteine through the conserved F or W. A D gene is named only where the DNA matches it firmly. Not all rows give a size; the values are once, few, many and, for expanded clones, a class.

clone_size | d_call | j_call | cdr3_length | v_call | cdr3_nt | cdr3_aa
NA | TRBD2 | TRBJ2-3 | 17 | TRBV18 | TGTGCCAGCTCACCACCGAGAGCGGGAGGGCGAACAGATACGCAGTATTTT | CASSPPRAGGRTDTQYF
NA | TRBD2 | TRBJ2-7 | 15 | TRBV6-6 | TGTGCCAGCAGTTACTCACGGGAGGGCGGAAACGAGCAGTACTTC | CASSYSREGGNEQYF
NA | NA | TRBJ2-2 | 16 | TRBV6-5 | TGTGCCAGCAGTTACTCGCCGACAGGGAACACCGGGGAGCTGTTTTTT | CASSYSPTGNTGELFF
NA | NA | TRBJ1-2 | 14 | TRBV7-3 | TGTGCCAGCAGCTCAACAGGGCTTAACTATGGCTACACCTTC | CASSSTGLNYGYTF
NA | NA | TRBJ1-1 | 11 | TRBV4-1 | TGCGCCAGCAGCCTGAACACTGAAGCTTTCTTT | CASSLNTEAFF
NA | TRBD1 | TRBJ1-1 | 12 | TRBV7-8 | TGTGCCAGCAGCTTAGAGGGGGCAAAAGCTTTCTTT | CASSLEGAKAFF
NA | NA | TRBJ2-1 | 12 | TRBV7-8 | TGTGCCAGCAGCTTATCGAGCAATGAGCAGTTCTTC | CASSLSSNEQFF
NA | TRBD2 | TRBJ2-3 | 15 | TRBV6-6 | TGTGCCAGCATTACTAGCGGGAGTAGAACAGATACGCAGTATTTT | CASITSGSRTDTQYF
NA | TRBD2 | TRBJ2-1 | 17 | TRBV2 | TGTGCCAGCAGTCGGACTAGCGGGAAGAGCTCCTACAATGAGCAGTTCTTC | CASSRTSGKSSYNEQFF
NA | TRBD1 | TRBJ1-4 | 12 | TRBV13 | TGTGCCAGCAGCACCGGACAGGGGAGACTGTTTTTT | CASSTGQGRLFF
NA | NA | TRBJ1-5 | 14 | TRBV10-1 | TGCGCCAGCAGTGATTTCTGGGGGAGTCAGCCCCAGCATTTT | CASSDFWGSQPQHF
NA | NA | TRBJ2-7 | 12 | TRBV7-3 | TGTGCCAGCAGGGCCGGCTCCTACGAGCAGTACTTC | CASRAGSYEQYF
NA | NA | TRBJ1-2 | 15 | TRBV19 | TGTGCCAGTAGTATAGATCAACCGGGGACGTTTGGCTACACCTTC | CASSIDQPGTFGYTF
NA | NA | TRBJ2-7 | 14 | TRBV5-6 | TGTGCCAGCAGGGAAAGGGGCCTTTCCTACGAGCAGTACTTC | CASRERGLSYEQYF
once | TRBD2 | TRBJ2-1 | 15 | TRBV7-9 | TGTGCCAGCAGCTCTGACAGGAGTGTAGCGGGAGAGGAGTTCTTC | CASSSDRSVAGEEFF
NA | NA | TRBJ1-1 | 13 | TRBV15 | TGTGCCACCGGTTCCCAACCGGACCTGGGAGCTTTCTTT | CATGSQPDLGAFF
NA | NA | TRBJ1-2 | 14 | TRBV6-5 | TGTGCCAGCAGTTACTCGACGGGGAACTATGGCTACACCTTC | CASSYSTGNYGYTF
NA | NA | TRBJ2-7 | 13 | TRBV19 | TGTGCCAGTAGCCCCACGCCAGGGCTCGAGCAGTACTTC | CASSPTPGLEQYF
NA | TRBD2 | TRBJ2-1 | 16 | TRBV7-3 | TGTGCCAGCAGCTTCTCAGCGGGAGGGGTTGCGGATGAGCAGTTCTTC | CASSFSAGGVADEQFF
NA | NA | TRBJ2-3 | 11 | TRBV20-1 | TGCAGTGGGGGGGGCACAGATACGCAGTATTTT | CSGGGTDTQYF
NA | NA | TRBJ2-3 | 15 | TRBV9 | TGTGCCAGCAGCGTACGGGGGGCTAGCACAGATACGCAGTATTTT | CASSVRGASTDTQYF
NA | TRBD2 | TRBJ2-6 | 18 | TRBV5-1 | TGCGCCAGCAGCCGCGGGACTAGCGGGGTGCCTGGGGCCAACGTCCTGACTTTC | CASSRGTSGVPGANVLTF
NA | NA | TRBJ1-5 | 13 | TRBV2 | TGTGCCAGCAGTGATGAGTTCAATCAGCCCCAGCATTTT | CASSDEFNQPQHF
NA | TRBD2 | TRBJ2-7 | 15 | TRBV24-1 | TGTGCCACCAGTGACGAATCCGGGACTACTATCGAGCAGTACTTC | CATSDESGTTIEQYF
NA | NA | TRBJ1-2 | 11 | TRBV4-1 | TGCGCCAGCAGCTTTAACTATGGCTACACCTTC | CASSFNYGYTF
few | TRBD1 | TRBJ1-2 | 14 | TRBV6-6 | TGTGCCAGCAGTTTCGGACAGGCTGCCTATGGCTACACCTTC | CASSFGQAAYGYTF
NA | TRBD1 | TRBJ1-2 | 16 | TRBV19 | TGTGCCAGTAGTCCCCAGGAGGGACAGGGGTCCTATGGCTACACCTTC | CASSPQEGQGSYGYTF
NA | NA | TRBJ2-3 | 12 | TRBV5-5 | TGTGCCAGCAGCTTGTGGCCGGATACGCAGTATTTT | CASSLWPDTQYF
NA | NA | TRBJ1-1 | 15 | TRBV5-1 | TGCGCCAGCAGCTTGGGCGGGGGGGGAAACACTGAAGCTTTCTTT | CASSLGGGGNTEAFF
NA | TRBD1 | TRBJ2-1 | 13 | TRBV5-1 | TGCGCCAGCAGCTTGGACAGGGGGAATGAGCAGTTCTTC | CASSLDRGNEQFF
NA | NA | TRBJ1-3 | 13 | TRBV3-1/TRBV3-2 | TGTGCCAGCAGCCAAGGGGGTGGAAACACCATATATTTT | CASSQGGGNTIYF
NA | NA | TRBJ1-4 | 13 | TRBV5-1 | TGCGCCAGCAGCCCAACCACGAATGAAAAACTGTTTTTT | CASSPTTNEKLFF
NA | NA | TRBJ2-7 | 13 | TRBV12-3/TRBV12-4 | TGTGCCAGCAGTCCCCGGACGGGGTCCGAGCAGTACTTC | CASSPRTGSEQYF
NA | NA | TRBJ2-7 | 12 | TRBV3-1/TRBV3-2 | TGTGCCAGCAGTTCAGAGGGCCACGAGCAGTACTTC | CASSSEGHEQYF
NA | TRBD1 | TRBJ1-5 | 15 | TRBV7-6 | TGTGCCAGCAGCCTCGGGACAGGCGCGAATCAGCCCCAGCATTTT | CASSLGTGANQPQHF
NA | NA | TRBJ1-1 | 13 | TRBV29-1 | TGCAGCGTTGAAGTTGGGGTGAACACTGAAGCTTTCTTT | CSVEVGVNTEAFF
once | NA | TRBJ1-1 | 15 | TRBV5-4 | TGTGCCAGCAGCTTGGACCCGGTGAGGCGGACTGAAGCTTTCTTT | CASSLDPVRRTEAFF
NA | NA | TRBJ1-2 | 14 | TRBV10-2 | TGCGCCAGCAGTGAGCCCTTTAGAAAGGACGGCTACACCTTC | CASSEPFRKDGYTF
NA | NA | TRBJ2-7 | 18 | TRBV4-1 | TGCGCCAGCAGCTTACGTCCGGGGGAAGTGACCCGAACGGGCGAGCAGTACTTC | CASSLRPGEVTRTGEQYF
NA | NA | TRBJ1-2 | 14 | TRBV7-2 | TGTGCCAGCAGCTTATTGATCAGTCTGGGTGGCTACACCTTC | CASSLLISLGGYTF
NA | NA | TRBJ1-5 | 14 | TRBV19 | TGTGCCAGTAGTATAACGAGGGCCAATCAGCCCCAGCATTTT | CASSITRANQPQHF
NA | NA | TRBJ2-2 | 11 | TRBV14 | TGTGCCAGCAGCCTTGCCGGGGAGCTGTTTTTT | CASSLAGELFF
NA | TRBD1 | TRBJ1-1 | 14 | TRBV27 | TGTGCCAGCAGTTTACAGGGGGTGAACACTGAAGCTTTCTTT | CASSLQGVNTEAFF
NA | TRBD2 | TRBJ2-7 | 15 | TRBV6-2/TRBV6-3 | TGTGCCAGCAGTTACGGTCTAGCGGACGTCTACGAGCAGTACTTC | CASSYGLADVYEQYF